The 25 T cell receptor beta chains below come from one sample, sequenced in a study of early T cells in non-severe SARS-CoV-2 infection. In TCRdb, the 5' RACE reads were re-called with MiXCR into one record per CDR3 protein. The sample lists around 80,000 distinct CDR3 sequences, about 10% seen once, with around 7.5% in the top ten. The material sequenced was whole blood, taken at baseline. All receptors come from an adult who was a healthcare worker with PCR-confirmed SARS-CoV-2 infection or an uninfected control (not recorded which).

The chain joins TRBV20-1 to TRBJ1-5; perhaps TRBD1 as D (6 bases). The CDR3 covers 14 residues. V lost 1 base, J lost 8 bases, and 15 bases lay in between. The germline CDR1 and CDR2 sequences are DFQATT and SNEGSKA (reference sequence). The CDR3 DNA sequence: TGCAGTGCTAGAGCCGGAGCAGGGGCGAAGCCCCAGCATTTT. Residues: CSARAGAGAKPQHF.

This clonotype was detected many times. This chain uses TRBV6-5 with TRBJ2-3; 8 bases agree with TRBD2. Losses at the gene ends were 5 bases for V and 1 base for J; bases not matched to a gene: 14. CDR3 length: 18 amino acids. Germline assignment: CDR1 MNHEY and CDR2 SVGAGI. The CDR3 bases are TGTGCCAGCAGTCCTAATAGGGCGGGAGGCCCCGGCACAGATACGCAGTATTTT. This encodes CASSPNRAGGPGTDTQYF.

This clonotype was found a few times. The DNA for the CDR3 is TGTGCCAGCAGTGAAGTCAGAGAGGAAAAACTGTTTTTT. This sequence encodes CASSEVREEKLFF. This chain links TRBV2 with TRBJ1-4; D not certain. Germline loops: CDR1 SNHLY, CDR2 FYNNEI. The CDR3 length is 13 residues. V was trimmed by 1 base and J by 8 bases, leaving 8 bases between them.

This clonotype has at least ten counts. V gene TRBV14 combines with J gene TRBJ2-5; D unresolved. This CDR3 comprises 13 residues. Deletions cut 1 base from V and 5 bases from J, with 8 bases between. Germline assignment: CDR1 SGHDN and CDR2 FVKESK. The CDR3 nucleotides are TGTGCCAGCAGCCAAGGAGTAATCGAGACCCAGTACTTC. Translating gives CASSQGVIETQYF.

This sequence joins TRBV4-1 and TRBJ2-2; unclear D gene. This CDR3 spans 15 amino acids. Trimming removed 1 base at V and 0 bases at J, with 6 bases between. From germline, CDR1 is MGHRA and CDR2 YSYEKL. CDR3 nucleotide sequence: TGCGCCAGCAGCCAAGGTCTAGCGAACACCGGGGAGCTGTTTTTT. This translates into CASSQGLANTGELFF.

The CDR3 sequence: CASSLSGQGREKLFF. As DNA, the CDR3 is TGTGCCAGCAGTTTATCCGGACAGGGGAGGGAAAAACTGTTTTTT. This sequence joins TRBV12-3 or TRBV12-4 and TRBJ1-4, with 9 bases identical to TRBD1. The trim removed 2 bases at V and 8 bases at J, leaving 6 bases unmatched. The CDR3 extends over 15 amino acids.

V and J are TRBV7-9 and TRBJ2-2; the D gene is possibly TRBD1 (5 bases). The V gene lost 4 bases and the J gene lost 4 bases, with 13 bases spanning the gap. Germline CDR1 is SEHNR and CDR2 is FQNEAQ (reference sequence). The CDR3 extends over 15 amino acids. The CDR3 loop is CASSSTVSGTGELFF. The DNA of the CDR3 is TGTGCCAGCAGCTCGACAGTCTCAGGCACCGGGGAGCTGTTTTTT.

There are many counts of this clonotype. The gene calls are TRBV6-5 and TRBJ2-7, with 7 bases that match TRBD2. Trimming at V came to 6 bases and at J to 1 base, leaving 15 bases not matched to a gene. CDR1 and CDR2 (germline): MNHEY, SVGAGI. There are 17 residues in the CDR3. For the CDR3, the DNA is TGTGCCAGCAGCCCGAGTGCCGGGACGGGGGGTTCCTACGAGCAGTACTTC. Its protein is CASSPSAGTGGSYEQYF.

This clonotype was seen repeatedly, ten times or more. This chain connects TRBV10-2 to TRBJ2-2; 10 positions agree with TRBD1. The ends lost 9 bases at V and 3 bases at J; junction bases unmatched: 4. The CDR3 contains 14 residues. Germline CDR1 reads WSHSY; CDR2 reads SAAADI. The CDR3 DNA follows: TGCGCCAGTCAGGACAGGGGGTACACCGGGGAGCTGTTTTTT. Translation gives CASQDRGYTGELFF.

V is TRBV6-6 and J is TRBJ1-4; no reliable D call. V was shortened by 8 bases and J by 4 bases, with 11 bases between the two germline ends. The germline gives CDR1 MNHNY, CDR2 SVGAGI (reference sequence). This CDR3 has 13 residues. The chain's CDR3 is CASSWRYNEKLFF. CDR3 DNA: TGTGCCAGCTCGTGGAGGTATAATGAAAAACTGTTTTTT.

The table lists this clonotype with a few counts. This CDR3 is CAISESDEWGTQYF. The CDR3 DNA is TGTGCCATCAGTGAGTCTGACGAATGGGGGACCCAGTACTTC. The chain carries TRBV10-3 and TRBJ2-5, with unresolved D. CDR3 length: 14 amino acids. Germline values: CDR1 ENHRY, CDR2 SYGVKD. Trimming left V 0 bases short and J 7 bases short, with 12 bases between.

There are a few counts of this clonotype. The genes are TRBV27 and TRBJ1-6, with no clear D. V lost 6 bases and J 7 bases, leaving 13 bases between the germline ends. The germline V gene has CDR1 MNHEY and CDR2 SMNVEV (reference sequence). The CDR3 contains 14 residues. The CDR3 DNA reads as TGTGCCAGCAGCAGAGAACCGAGGAATTCACCCCTCCACTTT. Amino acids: CASSREPRNSPLHF.

The CDR3 region has the DNA TGTGCCAGCAGCACTGGAGCAATTCTGATGAAAAACACTGAAGCTTTCTTT. Translation gives CASSTGAILMKNTEAFF. The rearrangement links TRBV7-8 to TRBJ1-1; D call uncertain. The CDR3 is 17 residues long. V was trimmed by 5 bases and J by 2 bases, leaving 21 bases between them. Germline V CDR1 and CDR2: SGHVS, FQNEAQ.

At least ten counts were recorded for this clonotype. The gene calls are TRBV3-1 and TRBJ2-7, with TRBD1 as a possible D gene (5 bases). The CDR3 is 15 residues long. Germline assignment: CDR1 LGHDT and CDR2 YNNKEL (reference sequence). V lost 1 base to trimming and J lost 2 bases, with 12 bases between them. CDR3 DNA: TGTGCCAGCAGCCAAGCGGCCCCAGGGCCCTACGAGCAGTACTTC. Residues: CASSQAAPGPYEQYF.

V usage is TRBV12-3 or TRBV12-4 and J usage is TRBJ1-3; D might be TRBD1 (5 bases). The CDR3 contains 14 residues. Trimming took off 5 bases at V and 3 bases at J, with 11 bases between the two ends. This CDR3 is CASSTGTGGNTIYF. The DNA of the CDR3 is TGTGCCAGCAGTACGGGGACGGGTGGAAACACCATATATTTT.

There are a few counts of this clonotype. The CDR3 loop is CASSLGTGKSVKLFF. CDR3 sequence (DNA): TGTGCCAGCAGCTTAGGGACAGGGAAATCGGTAAAACTGTTTTTT. The chain links TRBV7-2 to TRBJ1-4, with 8 bases lining up with TRBD1. Germline V gene data show CDR1 as SGHTA and CDR2 as FQGNSA. CDR3 length: 15 amino acids. The V gene end was trimmed by 1 base and the J gene end by 10 bases; junction bases not matched to a gene: 8.

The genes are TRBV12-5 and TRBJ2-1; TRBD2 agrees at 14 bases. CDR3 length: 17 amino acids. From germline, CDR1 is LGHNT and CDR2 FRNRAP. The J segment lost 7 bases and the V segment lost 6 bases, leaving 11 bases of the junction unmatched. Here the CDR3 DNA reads TGTGCTAGTGGCCCCGGACTAGCGGGAGGTAGACGGAATGAGCAGTTCTTC. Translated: CASGPGLAGGRRNEQFF.

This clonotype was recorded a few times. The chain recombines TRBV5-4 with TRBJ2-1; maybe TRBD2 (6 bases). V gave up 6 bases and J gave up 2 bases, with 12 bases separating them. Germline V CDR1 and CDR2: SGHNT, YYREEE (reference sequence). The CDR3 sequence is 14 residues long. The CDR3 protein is CASNREPTYNEQFF. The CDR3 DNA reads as TGTGCCAGCAACCGGGAGCCCACCTACAATGAGCAGTTCTTC.

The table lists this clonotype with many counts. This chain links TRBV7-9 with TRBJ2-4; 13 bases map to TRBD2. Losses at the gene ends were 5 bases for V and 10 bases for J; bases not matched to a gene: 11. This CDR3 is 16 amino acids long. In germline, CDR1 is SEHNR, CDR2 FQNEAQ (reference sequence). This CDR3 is CASSQTSGRSGTIQYF. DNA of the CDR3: TGTGCCAGCAGCCAGACTAGCGGGAGGTCGGGAACAATTCAGTACTTC.

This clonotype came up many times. CDR3 protein: CSAFPGLAGRGTDTQYF. The CDR3 nucleotides are TGCAGTGCTTTCCCGGGACTAGCGGGACGGGGCACAGATACGCAGTATTTT. This chain uses TRBV20-1 with TRBJ2-3; 13 bases map to TRBD2. V was clipped by 5 bases and J by 1 base; unmatched bases: 9. CDR3 length: 17 amino acids. CDR1 is DFQATT, CDR2 SNEGSKA, per germline (reference sequence).

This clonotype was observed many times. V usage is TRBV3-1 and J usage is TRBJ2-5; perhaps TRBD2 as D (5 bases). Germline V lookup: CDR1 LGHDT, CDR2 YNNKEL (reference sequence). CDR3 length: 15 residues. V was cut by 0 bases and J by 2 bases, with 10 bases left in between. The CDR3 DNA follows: TGTGCCAGCAGCCAAGAGGGTACTAGACAAGAGACCCAGTACTTC. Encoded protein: CASSQEGTRQETQYF.

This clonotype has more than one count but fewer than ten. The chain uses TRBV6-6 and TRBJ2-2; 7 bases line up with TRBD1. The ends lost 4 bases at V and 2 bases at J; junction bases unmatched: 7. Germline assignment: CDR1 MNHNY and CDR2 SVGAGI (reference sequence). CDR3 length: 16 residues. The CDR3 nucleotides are TGTGCCAGCAGTTCAACGGGACAGACTAACACCGGGGAGCTGTTTTTT. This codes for CASSSTGQTNTGELFF.

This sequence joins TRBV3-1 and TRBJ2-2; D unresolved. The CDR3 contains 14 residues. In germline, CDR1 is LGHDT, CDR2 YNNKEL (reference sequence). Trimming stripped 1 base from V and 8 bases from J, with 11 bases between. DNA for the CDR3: TGTGCCAGCAGCCAAGTCGGACGTGTTGGGGAGCTGTTTTTT. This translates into CASSQVGRVGELFF.

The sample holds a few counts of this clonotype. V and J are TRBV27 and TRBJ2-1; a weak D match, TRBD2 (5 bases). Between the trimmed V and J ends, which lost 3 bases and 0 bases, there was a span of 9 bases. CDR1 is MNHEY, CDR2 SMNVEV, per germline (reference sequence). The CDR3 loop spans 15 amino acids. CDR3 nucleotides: TGTGCCAGCAGTTTGCGAGGGAACTCCTACAATGAGCAGTTCTTC. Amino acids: CASSLRGNSYNEQFF.

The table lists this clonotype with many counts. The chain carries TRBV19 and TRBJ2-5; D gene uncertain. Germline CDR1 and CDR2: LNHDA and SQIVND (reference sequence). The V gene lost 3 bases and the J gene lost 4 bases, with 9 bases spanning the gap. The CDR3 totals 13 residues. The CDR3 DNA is TGTGCCAGTAGTATCGTATTGCGAGAGACCCAGTACTTC. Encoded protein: CASSIVLRETQYF.